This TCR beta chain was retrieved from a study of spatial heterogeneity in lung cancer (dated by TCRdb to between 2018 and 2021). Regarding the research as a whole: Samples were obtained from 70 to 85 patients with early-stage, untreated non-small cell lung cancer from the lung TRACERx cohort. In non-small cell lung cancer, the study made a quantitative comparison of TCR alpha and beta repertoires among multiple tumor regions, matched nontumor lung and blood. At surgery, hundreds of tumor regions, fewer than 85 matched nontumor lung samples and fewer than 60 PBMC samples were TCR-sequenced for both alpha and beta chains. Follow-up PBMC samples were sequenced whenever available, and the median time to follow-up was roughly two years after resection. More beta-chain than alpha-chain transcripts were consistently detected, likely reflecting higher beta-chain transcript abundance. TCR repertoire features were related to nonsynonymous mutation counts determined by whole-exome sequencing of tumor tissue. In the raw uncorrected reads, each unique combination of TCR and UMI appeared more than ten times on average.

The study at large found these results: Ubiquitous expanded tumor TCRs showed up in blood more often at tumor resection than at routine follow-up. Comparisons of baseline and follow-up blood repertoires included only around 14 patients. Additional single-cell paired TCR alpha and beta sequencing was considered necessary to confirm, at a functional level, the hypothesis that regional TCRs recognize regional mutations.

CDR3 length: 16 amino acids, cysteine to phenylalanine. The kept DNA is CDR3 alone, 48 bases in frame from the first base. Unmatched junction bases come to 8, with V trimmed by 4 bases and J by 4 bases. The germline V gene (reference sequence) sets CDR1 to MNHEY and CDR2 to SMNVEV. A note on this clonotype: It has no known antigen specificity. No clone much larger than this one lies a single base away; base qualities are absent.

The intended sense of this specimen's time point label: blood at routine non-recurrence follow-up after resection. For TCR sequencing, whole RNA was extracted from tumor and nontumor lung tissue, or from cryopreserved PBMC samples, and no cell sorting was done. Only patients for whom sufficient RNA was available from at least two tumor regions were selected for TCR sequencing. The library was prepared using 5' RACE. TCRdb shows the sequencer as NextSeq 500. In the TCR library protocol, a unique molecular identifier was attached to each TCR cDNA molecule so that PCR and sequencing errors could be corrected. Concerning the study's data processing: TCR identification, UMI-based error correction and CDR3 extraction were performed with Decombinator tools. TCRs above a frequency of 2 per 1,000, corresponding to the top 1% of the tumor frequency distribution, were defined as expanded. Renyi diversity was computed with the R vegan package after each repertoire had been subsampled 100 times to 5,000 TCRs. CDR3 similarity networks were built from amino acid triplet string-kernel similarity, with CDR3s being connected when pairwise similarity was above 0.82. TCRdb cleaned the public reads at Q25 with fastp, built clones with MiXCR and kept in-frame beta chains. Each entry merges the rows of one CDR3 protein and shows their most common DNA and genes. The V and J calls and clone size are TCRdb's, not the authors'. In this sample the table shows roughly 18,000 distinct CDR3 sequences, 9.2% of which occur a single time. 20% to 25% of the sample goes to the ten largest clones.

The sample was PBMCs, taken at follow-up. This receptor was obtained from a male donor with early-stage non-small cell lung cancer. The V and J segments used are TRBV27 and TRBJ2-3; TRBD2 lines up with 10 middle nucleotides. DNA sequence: TGTGCCAGCAGTTCAGCGAGCGGGAGGGCCCCAGATACGCAGTATTTT. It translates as CASSSASGRAPDTQYF.